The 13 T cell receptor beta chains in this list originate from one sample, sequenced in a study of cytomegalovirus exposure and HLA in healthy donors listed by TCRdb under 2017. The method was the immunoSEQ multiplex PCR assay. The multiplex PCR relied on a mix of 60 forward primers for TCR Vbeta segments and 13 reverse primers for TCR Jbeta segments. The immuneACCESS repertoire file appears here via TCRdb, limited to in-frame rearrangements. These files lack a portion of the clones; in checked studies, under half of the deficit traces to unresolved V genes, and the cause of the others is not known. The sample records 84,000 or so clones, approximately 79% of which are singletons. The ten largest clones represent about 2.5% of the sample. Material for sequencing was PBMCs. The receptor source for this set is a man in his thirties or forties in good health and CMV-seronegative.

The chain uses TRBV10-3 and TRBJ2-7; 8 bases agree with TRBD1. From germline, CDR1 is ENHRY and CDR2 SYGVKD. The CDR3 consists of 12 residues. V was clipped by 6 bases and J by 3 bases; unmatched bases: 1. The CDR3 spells CAISGTGYEQYF. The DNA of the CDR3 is TGTGCCATCAGCGGGACAGGCTACGAGCAGTACTTC.

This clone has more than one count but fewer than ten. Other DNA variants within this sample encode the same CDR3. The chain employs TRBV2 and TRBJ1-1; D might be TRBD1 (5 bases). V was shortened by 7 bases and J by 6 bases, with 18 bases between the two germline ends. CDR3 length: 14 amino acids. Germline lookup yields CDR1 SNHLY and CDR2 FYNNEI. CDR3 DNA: TGTGCCAGCACGTCCACAGGAACAGGTGCTGAAGCTTTCTTT. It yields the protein CASTSTGTGAEAFF.

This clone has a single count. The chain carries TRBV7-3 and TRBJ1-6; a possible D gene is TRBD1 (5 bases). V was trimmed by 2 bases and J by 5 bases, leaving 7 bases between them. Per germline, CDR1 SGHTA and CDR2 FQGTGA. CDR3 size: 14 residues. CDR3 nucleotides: TGTGCCAGCAGCTTAGGGGGGGATAATTCACCCCTCCACTTT. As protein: CASSLGGDNSPLHF.

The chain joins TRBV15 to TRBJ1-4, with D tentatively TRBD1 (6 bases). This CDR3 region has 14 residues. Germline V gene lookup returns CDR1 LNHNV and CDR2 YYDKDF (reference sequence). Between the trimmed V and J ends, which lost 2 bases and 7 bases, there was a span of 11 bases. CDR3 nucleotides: TGTGCCACCAGCAGAAGTCAGGGGTTTGAAAAACTGTTTTTT. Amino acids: CATSRSQGFEKLFF.

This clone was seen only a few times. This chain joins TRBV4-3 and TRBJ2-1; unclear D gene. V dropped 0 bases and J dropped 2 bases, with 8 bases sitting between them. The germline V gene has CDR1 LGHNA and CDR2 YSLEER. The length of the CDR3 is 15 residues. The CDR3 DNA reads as TGCGCCAGCAGCCAAGATTGGCGGCCCTACAATGAGCAGTTCTTC. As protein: CASSQDWRPYNEQFF.

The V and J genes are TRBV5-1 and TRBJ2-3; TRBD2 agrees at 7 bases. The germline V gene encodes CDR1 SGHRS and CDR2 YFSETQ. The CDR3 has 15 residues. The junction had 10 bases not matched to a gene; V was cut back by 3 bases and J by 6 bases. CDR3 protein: CASSWNAGAADTQYF. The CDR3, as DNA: TGCGCCAGCAGCTGGAACGCGGGAGCCGCCGATACGCAGTATTTT.

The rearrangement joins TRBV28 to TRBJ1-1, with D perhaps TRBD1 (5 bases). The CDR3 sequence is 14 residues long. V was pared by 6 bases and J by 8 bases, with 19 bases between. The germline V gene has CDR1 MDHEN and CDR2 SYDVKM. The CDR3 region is CASRYPDSGREAFF. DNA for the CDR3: TGTGCCAGCAGATACCCTGACAGTGGGAGGGAAGCTTTCTTT.

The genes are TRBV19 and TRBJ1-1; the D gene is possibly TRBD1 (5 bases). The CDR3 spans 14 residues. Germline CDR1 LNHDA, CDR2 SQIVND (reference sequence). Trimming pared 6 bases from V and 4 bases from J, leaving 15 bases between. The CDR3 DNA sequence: TGTGCCAGTAGGGCCCGGGGGGGATTCACTGAAGCTTTCTTT. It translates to CASRARGGFTEAFF.

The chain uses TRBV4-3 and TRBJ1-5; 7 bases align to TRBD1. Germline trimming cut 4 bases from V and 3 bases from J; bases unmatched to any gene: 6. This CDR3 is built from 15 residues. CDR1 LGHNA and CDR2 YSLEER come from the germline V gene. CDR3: CASSPRQGFNQPQHF. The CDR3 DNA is TGCGCCAGCAGCCCCCGACAGGGCTTCAATCAGCCCCAGCATTTT.

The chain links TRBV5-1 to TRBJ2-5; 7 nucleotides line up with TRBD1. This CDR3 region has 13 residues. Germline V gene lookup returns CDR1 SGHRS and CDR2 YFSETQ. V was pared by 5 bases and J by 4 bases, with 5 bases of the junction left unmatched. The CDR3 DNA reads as TGCGCCAGCAGGGAGACAGGGTCAGAGACCCAGTACTTC. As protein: CASRETGSETQYF.

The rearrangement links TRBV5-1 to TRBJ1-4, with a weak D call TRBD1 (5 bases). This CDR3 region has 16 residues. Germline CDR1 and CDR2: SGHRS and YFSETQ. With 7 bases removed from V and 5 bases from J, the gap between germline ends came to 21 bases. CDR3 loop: CASQSWGDQGNEKLFF. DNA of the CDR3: TGCGCCAGCCAAAGTTGGGGGGACCAAGGGAATGAAAAACTGTTTTTT. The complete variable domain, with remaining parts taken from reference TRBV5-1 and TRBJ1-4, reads KAGVTQTPRYLIKTRGQQVTLSCSPISGHRSVSWYQQTPGQGLQFLFEYFSETQRNKGNFPGRFSGRQFSNSRSEMNVSTLELGDSALYLCASQSWGDQGNEKLFFGSGTQLSVL.

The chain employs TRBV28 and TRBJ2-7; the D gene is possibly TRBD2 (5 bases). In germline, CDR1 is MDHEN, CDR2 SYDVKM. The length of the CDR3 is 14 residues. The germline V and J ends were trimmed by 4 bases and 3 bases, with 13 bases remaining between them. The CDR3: CASSSPEGGYEQYF. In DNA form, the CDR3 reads TGTGCCAGCAGTTCCCCAGAGGGTGGCTACGAGCAGTACTTC.

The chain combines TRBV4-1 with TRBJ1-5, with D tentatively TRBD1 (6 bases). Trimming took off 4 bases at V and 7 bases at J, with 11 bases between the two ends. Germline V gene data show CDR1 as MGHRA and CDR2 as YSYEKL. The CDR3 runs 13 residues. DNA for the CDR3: TGCGCCAGCAGCCGCGGACAGAGCCAGCCCCAGCATTTT. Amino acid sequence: CASSRGQSQPQHF.